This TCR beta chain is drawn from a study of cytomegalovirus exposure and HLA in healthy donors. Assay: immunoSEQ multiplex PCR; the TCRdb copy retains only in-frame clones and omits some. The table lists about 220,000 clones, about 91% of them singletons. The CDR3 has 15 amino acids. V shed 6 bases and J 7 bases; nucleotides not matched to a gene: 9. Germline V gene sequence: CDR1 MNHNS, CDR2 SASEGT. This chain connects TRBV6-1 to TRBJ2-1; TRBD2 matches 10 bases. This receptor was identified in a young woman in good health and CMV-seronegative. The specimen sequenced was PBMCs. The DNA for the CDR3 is TGTGCCAGCAGCGACTCTAGCGGGAGTATGAATGAGCAGTTCTTC. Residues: CASSDSSGSMNEQFF.